The entry that follows covers one T cell receptor beta chain sequence. Original data processing: Amplification with reference gene primers provided the estimates of nucleated cell counts. Only in-frame clones appear in the TCRdb table, and some are missing; sequencing was by immunoSEQ multiplex PCR. V, J and clone size are taken as reported in that table, and D and trimming were inferred from the DNA itself. This sample has 55,000 or so clones, with around 87% found just once. The source of the sample is a study of blood T cell repertoires in COVID-19. Study in general: Whether acute or convalescent, the COVID-19 samples came from the United States, Italy and Spain. In each case, the material was cDNA or gDNA derived from T cells, B-cell-depleted T cells, or PBMCs.

What was sequenced was peripheral blood. The TCR sequence derives from a man in his 60s with active or convalescent COVID-19.

The CDR3 DNA follows: TGTGCCCAGAACAAGGCGGGAGTCGGGTACGAGCAGTACTTC. As protein: CAQNKAGVGYEQYF. The rearrangement joins TRBV2 to TRBJ2-7; 7 bases are a match to TRBD2. Germline values: CDR1 SNHLY, CDR2 FYNNEI. The CDR3 spans 14 residues. With 11 bases clipped from V and 4 bases from J, the junction kept 14 bases outside the gene matches. Together with reference TRBV2 and TRBJ2-7, the CDR3 gives the full variable domain: EPEVTQTPSHQVTQMGQEVILRCVPISNHLYFYWYRQILGQKVEFLVSFYNNEISEKSEIFDDQFSVERPDGSNFTLKIRSTKLEDSAMYFCAQNKAGVGYEQYFGPGTRLTVT.